These 9 T cell receptor beta chains came from one sample sequenced in a study of blood T cells in healthy people across ages. Together with a sample-barcoded 5' primer, a J-beta primer mix was included in a second PCR lasting about 7 to 11 cycles. TCRdb reprocessed the 5' RACE reads with MiXCR, giving one entry per CDR3 protein. The sample includes 850,000 to 1,100,000 distinct CDR3 sequences, 35% to 40% of them seen just once. The sample taken for sequencing was blood. The origin of the receptors is a man between 18 and 35 years old in good health.

The chain is built from TRBV7-9 and TRBJ1-2; 11 bases fit TRBD1. The V segment lost 1 base and the J segment 3 bases; nucleotides outside the gene matches: 4. This CDR3 has 16 residues. Germline V gene lookup returns CDR1 SEHNR and CDR2 FQNEAQ (reference sequence). CDR3: CASSLVDRGRDYGYTF. The DNA for the CDR3 is TGTGCCAGCAGCTTAGTGGACAGGGGGCGCGACTATGGCTACACCTTC.

V usage is TRBV2 and J usage is TRBJ2-5, with D possibly TRBD1 on 5 matching bases. The V gene lost 11 bases and the J gene lost 5 bases, with 9 bases spanning the gap. CDR1 and CDR2 (germline): SNHLY, FYNNEI. The CDR3 covers 10 residues. CDR3: CAGKGETQYF. As DNA, the CDR3 is TGTGCCGGAAAGGGGGAGACCCAGTACTTC.

This clonotype has just a few counts. The rearrangement uses TRBV12-3 or TRBV12-4 and TRBJ1-1; D gene unclear. This CDR3 region has 12 residues. V was shortened by 6 bases and J by 6 bases, with 11 bases between the two germline ends. In DNA, the CDR3 is TGTGCCAGCAGCCCTACGGGCCCTGAAGCTTTCTTT. Translated: CASSPTGPEAFF.

This chain joins TRBV5-1 and TRBJ2-1; D is unresolved. The V end lost 0 bases, the J end lost 0 bases, and 7 bases lay between the germline ends. CDR3 length: 15 residues. The germline CDR1 and CDR2 sequences are SGHRS and YFSETQ. For the CDR3, the DNA is TGCGCCAGCAGCTTGGGGGCAACCTCCTACAATGAGCAGTTCTTC. It yields the protein CASSLGATSYNEQFF.

This clonotype has just a few counts. The V gene is TRBV20-1, the J gene TRBJ2-1; 10 bases match TRBD2. CDR1 and CDR2 (germline): DFQATT, SNEGSKA (reference sequence). The CDR3 is 17 residues long. Trimming took 0 bases from V and 7 from J; bases not matched to a gene: 12. CDR3 coding DNA: TGCAGTGCTAGAGACCCGAGGTCAGCGGGGGGGCGTAATGAGCAGTTCTTC. This encodes CSARDPRSAGGRNEQFF.

In this sample, this clonotype turned up a few times. The chain is built from TRBV12-3 or TRBV12-4 and TRBJ1-5; 8 positions agree with TRBD1. With 6 bases clipped from V and 1 base from J, the junction kept 8 bases outside the gene matches. This CDR3 spans 16 amino acids. CDR3 DNA: TGTGCCAGCAGCCACACGGACAGGGCGAGCAATCAGCCCCAGCATTTT. Translated: CASSHTDRASNQPQHF.

CDR3 DNA: TGTGCCAGCACCCACGAGGGAGGGTCCTACAATGAGCAGTTCTTC. It is translated as CASTHEGGSYNEQFF. The rearrangement uses TRBV5-5 and TRBJ2-1, with TRBD2 matching 7 bases. V was pared by 6 bases and J by 1 base, with 7 bases of the junction left unmatched. Germline V CDR1 and CDR2: SGHKS, YYEKEE (reference sequence). The CDR3 spans 15 residues. Supplemented by reference TRBV5-5 and TRBJ2-1, the full variable domain reads DAGVTQSPTHLIKTRGQQVTLRCSPISGHKSVSWYQQVLGQGPQFIFQYYEKEERGRGNFPDRFSARQFPNYSSELNVNALLLGDSALYLCASTHEGGSYNEQFFGPGTRLTVL.

Comment on this clonotype: Sequence at one end of the junction differs from germline and may be a read error. The chain is built from TRBV4-3 and TRBJ1-2; 8 nucleotides line up with TRBD1. CDR1 is LGHNA, CDR2 YSLEER, per germline. This CDR3 has 17 amino acids. In DNA, the CDR3 is TGCGCCAGCGGCCAAGTTAGAAACCGCAGGGGGCACTATGGCTACACCTTC. Translated, it gives CASGQVRNRRGHYGYTF.

This sequence joins TRBV18 and TRBJ2-3; D unresolved. CDR3 length: 15 amino acids. The germline V gene has CDR1 KGHSH and CDR2 LQKENI. The germline V and J ends were trimmed by 5 bases and 8 bases, with 20 bases remaining between them. In DNA, the CDR3 is TGTGCCAGCTCAGAGACCCAGACACCCAGCTCTACGCAGTATTTT. It is translated as CASSETQTPSSTQYF.